This section outlines one T cell receptor (beta chain) sequence together with its context. The antigen is not known. Profiling relied on immunoSEQ multiplex PCR, and the TCRdb table lists in-frame clones only, not all of them. The sample comprises about 45,000 clones, more than 60% of which are singletons, and roughly 30% rests with the top ten. Using viral peptide pools, the ViraFEST assay grew out antigen-specific CD4+ T cells prior to sequencing. At the end of approximately 10 days of culture, CD4+ T cells were isolated. Infection with SARS-CoV-2 occurred in the person between March and December 2020, and PCR confirmed it. Days 3 and 7 were when half the medium was replaced with IL-2 medium. This record belongs to a study of vaccination effects on CD4 cells after COVID-19. Whole-study context: As their vaccination, participants received two doses of either BNT162b2 or mRNA-1273. Among convalescent patients, two provided samples 16 days and one week before vaccination.

Overall study results and limits: Clones that were induced by infection or by vaccine showed marked contraction late after vaccination.

This specimen consisted of CD4+ T cells from PBMCs cultured with a peptide pool, obtained before COVID-19 vaccination. The origin of this receptor is a human donor who had a prior SARS-CoV-2 infection.

DNA of the CDR3: TGTGCCAGCAGCGTAGGACGGTCGAGGTTGGAGACCCAGTACTTC. This translates into CASSVGRSRLETQYF. This chain uses TRBV9 with TRBJ2-5; D is ambiguous. The CDR3 has 15 amino acids. Trimming shortened V by 0 bases and J by 5 bases, and 14 bases separated the two germline ends. Germline-derived CDR1 and CDR2 are SGDLS and YYNGEE. The whole variable domain, remainder taken from reference TRBV9 and TRBJ2-5, is DSGVTQTPKHLITATGQRVTLRCSPRSGDLSVYWYQQSLDQGLQFLIQYYNGEERAKGNILERFSAQQFPDLHSELNLSSLELGDSALYFCASSVGRSRLETQYFGPGTRLLVL.